The text below deals with one TCR beta chain. Sorting took every CD4+ cell except CD45RA+CCR7+CD95- naive cells, reaching over 95% purity. Healthy donor blood came from Swiss blood donation centers. These data are taken from a study of human CD4 T cells and Enterobacteriaceae. CDR3 length: 14 amino acids. With V trimmed by 3 bases and J by 7 bases, 9 bases remained unmatched. Germline assignment: CDR1 MNHEY and CDR2 SMNVEV (reference sequence). Produced via immunoSEQ multiplex PCR; TCRdb's table is partial and in-frame only. The data contain roughly 30,000 clones, around 80% of them singletons. The specimen sequenced was memory CD4+ T cells from blood. This chain links TRBV27 with TRBJ2-7, with 7 nucleotides matching TRBD2. The TCR sequence derives from a human donor in good health. The DNA for the CDR3 is TGTGCCAGCAGTTTTAGCTACCTCGGGGGGGAGCAGTACTTC. This translates into CASSFSYLGGEQYF.